This paragraph covers one T cell receptor beta chain sequence. Germline assignment: CDR1 KGHSH and CDR2 LQKENI. Trimming removed 6 bases at V and 4 bases at J, with 19 bases between. This CDR3 has 16 residues. Original methodology: Nucleated cell number was recorded as an estimate derived from reference gene primer amplification. Profiling relied on immunoSEQ multiplex PCR, and the TCRdb table lists in-frame clones only, not all of them. V and J calls and clone size are copied from that table; D and trimming were computed from the DNA. The sample lists 200,000 to 250,000 clones; around 80% were seen once. This specimen belongs to a study of blood T cell repertoires in COVID-19. In the study overall: Samples of COVID-19 (acute and convalescent) were obtained from the United States, Italy and Spain.

This chain connects TRBV18 to TRBJ1-5, with unresolved D. Specimen: peripheral blood. This receptor was identified in a human donor in a cohort sampled during active COVID-19. The CDR3: CASSPRSAGSNQPQHF. The CDR3 nucleotides read TGTGCCAGCTCCCCCCGTAGCGCGGGTTCTAATCAGCCCCAGCATTTT.